The T cell receptor (beta chain) described here comes from a study of siplizumab effects on memory and regulatory T cells. Study results and limitations: On average, approximately 70% of mappable alloreactive CD4+ clones were Treg-derived under siplizumab, against about 29% in controls. Naive-or-memory phenotypes were unassignable for roughly 80-97% of proliferating CD4+ or CD8+ clones.

A remark on this clone: The antigen is unknown.

This table comes from immunoSEQ multiplex PCR, and its TCRdb copy is limited to in-frame clones, with some not included. In the table there are some 64,000 clones, 79% of which are singletons. This CDR3 region has 14 residues. Unmatched junction bases numbered 2, after V lost 3 bases and J lost 2 bases. Germline V gene data show CDR1 as WNHNN and CDR2 as SYGVQD (reference sequence). This receptor was obtained from a human donor in good health. The sample consisted of memory CD4+ T cells sorted from blood. The V and J genes are TRBV10-1 and TRBJ2-7; 9 bases map to TRBD1. Here the CDR3 DNA reads TGCGCCAGCAGTGACGGACAGGGGACCTACGAGCAGTACTTC. It translates to CASSDGQGTYEQYF.